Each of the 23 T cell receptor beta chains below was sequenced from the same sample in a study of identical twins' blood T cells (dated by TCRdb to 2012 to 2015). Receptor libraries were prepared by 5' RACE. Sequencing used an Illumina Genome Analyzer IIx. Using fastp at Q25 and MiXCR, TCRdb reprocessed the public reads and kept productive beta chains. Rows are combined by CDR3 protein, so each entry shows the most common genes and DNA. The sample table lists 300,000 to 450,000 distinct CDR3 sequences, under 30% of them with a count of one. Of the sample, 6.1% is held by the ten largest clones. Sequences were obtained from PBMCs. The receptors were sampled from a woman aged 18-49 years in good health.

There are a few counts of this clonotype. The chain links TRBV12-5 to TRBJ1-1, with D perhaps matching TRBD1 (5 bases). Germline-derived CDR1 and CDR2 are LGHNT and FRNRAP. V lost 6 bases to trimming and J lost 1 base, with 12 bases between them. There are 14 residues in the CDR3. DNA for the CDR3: TGTGCTAGTGGCCAATGGAGGGGGAACACTGAAGCTTTCTTT. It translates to CASGQWRGNTEAFF.

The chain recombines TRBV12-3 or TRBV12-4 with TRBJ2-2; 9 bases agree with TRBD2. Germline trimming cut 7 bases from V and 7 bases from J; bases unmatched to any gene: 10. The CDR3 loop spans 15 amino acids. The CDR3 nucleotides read TGTGCCAGCACCCCTAGCGGGACGGCGGGCGGGGAGCTGTTTTTT. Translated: CASTPSGTAGGELFF.

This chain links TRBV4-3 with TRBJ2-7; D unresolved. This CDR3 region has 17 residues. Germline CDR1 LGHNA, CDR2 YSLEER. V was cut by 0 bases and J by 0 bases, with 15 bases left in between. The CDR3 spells CASSQDWMSPSSYEQYF. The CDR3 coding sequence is TGCGCCAGCAGCCAAGACTGGATGAGCCCCAGCTCCTACGAGCAGTACTTC.

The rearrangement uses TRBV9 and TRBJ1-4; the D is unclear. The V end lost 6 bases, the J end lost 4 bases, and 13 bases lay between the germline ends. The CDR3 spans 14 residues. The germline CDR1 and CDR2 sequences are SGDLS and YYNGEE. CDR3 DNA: TGTGCCAGCAACGCGACGGGAGTTAATGAAAAACTGTTTTTT. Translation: CASNATGVNEKLFF.

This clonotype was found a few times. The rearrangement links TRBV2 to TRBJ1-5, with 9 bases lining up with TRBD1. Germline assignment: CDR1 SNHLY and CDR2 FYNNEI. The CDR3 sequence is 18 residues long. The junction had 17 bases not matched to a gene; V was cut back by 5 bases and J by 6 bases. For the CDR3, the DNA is TGTGCCAGCAGTAGCCCAACCGCCGGGACAGGGTTTGGTCAGCCCCAGCATTTT. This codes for CASSSPTAGTGFGQPQHF.

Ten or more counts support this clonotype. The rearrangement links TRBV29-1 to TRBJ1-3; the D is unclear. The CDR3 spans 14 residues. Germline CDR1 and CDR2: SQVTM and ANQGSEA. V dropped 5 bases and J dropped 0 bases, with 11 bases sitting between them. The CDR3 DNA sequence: TGCAGCGTTCGGTCGATCCTCTCTGGAAACACCATATATTTT. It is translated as CSVRSILSGNTIYF.

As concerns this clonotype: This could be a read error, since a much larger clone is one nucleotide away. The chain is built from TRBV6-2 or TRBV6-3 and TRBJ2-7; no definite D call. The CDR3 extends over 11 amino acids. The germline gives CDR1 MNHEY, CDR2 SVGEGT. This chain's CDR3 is CVSTQSEVQYF. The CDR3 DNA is TGTGTCAGCACCCAAAGTGAAGTGCAGTACTTC.

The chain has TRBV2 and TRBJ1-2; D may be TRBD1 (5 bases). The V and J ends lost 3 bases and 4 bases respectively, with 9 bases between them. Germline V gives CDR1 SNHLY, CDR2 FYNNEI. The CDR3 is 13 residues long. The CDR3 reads CASSDDSLYGYTF. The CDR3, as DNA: TGTGCCAGCAGTGACGACAGTCTCTATGGCTACACCTTC. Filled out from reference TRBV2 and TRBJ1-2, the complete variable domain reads EPEVTQTPSHQVTQMGQEVILRCVPISNHLYFYWYRQILGQKVEFLVSFYNNEISEKSEIFDDQFSVERPDGSNFTLKIRSTKLEDSAMYFCASSDDSLYGYTFGSGTRLTVV.

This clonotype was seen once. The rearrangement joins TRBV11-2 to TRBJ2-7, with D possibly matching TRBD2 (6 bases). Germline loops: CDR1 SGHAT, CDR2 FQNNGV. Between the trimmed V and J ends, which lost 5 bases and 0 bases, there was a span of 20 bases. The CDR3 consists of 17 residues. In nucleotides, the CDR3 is TGTGCCAGCAGCCTCGTCAGGGCGGGAAGGAGCTCCTACGAGCAGTACTTC. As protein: CASSLVRAGRSSYEQYF.

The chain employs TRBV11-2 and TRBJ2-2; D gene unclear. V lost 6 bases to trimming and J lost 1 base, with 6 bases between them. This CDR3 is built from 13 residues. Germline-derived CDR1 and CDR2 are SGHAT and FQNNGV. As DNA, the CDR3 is TGTGCCAGCAGACCAGTGAACACCGGGGAGCTGTTTTTT. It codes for CASRPVNTGELFF.

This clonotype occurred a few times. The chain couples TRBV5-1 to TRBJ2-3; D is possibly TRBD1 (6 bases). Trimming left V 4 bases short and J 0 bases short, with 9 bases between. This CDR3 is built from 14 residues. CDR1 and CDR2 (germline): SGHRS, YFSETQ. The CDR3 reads CASSPGDSTDTQYF. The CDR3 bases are TGCGCCAGCAGCCCAGGGGATAGCACAGATACGCAGTATTTT.

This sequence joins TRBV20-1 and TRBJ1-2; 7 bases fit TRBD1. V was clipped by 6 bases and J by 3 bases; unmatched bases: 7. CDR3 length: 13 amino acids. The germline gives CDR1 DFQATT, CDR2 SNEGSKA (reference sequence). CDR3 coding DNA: TGCAGTGCCGGCTCCGGGACAGACTATGGCTACACCTTC. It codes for CSAGSGTDYGYTF.

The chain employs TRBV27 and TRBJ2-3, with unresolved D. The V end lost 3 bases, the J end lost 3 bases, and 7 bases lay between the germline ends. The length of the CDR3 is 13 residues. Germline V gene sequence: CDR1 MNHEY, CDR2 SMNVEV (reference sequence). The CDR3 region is CASSLQLTDTQYF. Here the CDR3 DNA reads TGTGCCAGCAGTTTGCAACTGACAGATACGCAGTATTTT.

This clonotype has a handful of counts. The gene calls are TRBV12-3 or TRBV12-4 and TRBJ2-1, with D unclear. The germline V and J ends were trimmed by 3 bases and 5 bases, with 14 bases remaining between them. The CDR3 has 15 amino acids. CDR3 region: CASSFGVLGNNEQFF. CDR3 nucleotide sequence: TGTGCCAGCAGTTTTGGGGTTTTGGGGAACAATGAGCAGTTCTTC.

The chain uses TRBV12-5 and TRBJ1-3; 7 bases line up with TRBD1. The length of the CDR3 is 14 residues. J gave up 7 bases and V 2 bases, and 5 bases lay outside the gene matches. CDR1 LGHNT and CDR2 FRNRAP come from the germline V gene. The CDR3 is CASGLRGPTNTIYF. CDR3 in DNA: TGTGCTAGTGGTTTGAGGGGGCCGACCAACACCATATATTTT.

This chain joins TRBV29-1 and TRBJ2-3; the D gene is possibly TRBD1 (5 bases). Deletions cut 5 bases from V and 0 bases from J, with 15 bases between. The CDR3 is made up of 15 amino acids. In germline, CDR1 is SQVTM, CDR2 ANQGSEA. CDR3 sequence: CSVTPRGGSTDTQYF. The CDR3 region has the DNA TGCAGCGTTACTCCAAGGGGCGGTAGCACAGATACGCAGTATTTT.

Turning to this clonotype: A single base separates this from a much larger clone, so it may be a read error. The CDR3 region is CASPLTSGNEQYF. The CDR3 DNA reads as TGTGCCAGCCCACTGACTAGCGGGAACGAGCAGTACTTC. The rearrangement links TRBV18 to TRBJ2-7, with 11 positions matching TRBD2. CDR1 is KGHSH and CDR2 is LQKENI in the germline V gene. CDR3 length: 13 amino acids. Unmatched junction bases numbered 5, after V lost 8 bases and J lost 5 bases.

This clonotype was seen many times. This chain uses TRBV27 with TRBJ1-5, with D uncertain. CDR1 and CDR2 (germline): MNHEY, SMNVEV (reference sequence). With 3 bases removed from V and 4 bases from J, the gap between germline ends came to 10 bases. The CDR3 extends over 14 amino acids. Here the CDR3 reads CASSLAPGNQPQHF. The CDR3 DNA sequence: TGTGCCAGCAGTTTGGCGCCGGGGAATCAGCCCCAGCATTTT.

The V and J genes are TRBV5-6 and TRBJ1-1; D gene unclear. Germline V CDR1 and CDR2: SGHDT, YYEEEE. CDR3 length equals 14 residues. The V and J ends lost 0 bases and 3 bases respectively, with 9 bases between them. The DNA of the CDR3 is TGTGCCAGCAGCTTGGCGGGCGAGGACACTGAAGCTTTCTTT. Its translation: CASSLAGEDTEAFF.

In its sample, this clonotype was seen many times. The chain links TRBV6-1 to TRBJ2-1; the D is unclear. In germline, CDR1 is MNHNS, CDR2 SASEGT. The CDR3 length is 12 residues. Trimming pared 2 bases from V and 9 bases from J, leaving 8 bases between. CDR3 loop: CASSETWGEQFF. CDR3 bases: TGTGCCAGCAGTGAAACGTGGGGTGAGCAGTTCTTC.

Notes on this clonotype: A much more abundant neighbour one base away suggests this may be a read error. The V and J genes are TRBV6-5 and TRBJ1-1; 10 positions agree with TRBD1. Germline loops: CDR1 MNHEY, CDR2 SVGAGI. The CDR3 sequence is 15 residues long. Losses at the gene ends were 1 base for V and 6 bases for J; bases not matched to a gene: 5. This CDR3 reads CASSYLGTGEPEAFF. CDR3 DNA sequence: TGTGCCAGCAGTTACTTGGGGACAGGGGAACCTGAAGCTTTCTTT.

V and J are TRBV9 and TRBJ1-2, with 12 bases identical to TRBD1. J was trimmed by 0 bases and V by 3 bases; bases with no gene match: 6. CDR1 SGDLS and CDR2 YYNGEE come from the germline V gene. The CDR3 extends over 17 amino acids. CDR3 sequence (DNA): TGTGCCAGCAGCGAAGGGACAGGGGGCGCCTCTAACTATGGCTACACCTTC. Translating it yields CASSEGTGGASNYGYTF.

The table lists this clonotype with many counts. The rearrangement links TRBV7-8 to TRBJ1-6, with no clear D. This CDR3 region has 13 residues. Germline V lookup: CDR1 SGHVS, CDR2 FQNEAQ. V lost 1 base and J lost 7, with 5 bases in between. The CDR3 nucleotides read TGTGCCAGCAGCTTAGTGGAGAATTCACCCCTCCACTTT. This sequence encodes CASSLVENSPLHF.